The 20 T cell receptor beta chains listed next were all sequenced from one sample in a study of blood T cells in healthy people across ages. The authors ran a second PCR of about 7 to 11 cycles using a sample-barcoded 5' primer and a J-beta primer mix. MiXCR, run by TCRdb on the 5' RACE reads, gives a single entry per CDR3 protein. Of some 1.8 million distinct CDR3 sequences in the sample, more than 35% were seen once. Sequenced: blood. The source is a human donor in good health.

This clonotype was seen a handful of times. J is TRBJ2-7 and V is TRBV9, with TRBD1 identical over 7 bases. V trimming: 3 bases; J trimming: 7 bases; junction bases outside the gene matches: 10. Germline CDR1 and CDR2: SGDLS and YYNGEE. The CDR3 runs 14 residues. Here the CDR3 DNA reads TGTGCCAGCAGCGAGGAGACAGGGTCTCGGGAGCAGTACTTC. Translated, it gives CASSEETGSREQYF.

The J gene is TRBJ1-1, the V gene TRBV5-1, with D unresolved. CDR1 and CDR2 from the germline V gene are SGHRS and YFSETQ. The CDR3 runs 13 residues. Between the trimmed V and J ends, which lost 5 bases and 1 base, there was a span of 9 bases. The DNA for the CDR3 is TGCGCCAGCAGGGAACAGCCGAACACTGAAGCTTTCTTT. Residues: CASREQPNTEAFF.

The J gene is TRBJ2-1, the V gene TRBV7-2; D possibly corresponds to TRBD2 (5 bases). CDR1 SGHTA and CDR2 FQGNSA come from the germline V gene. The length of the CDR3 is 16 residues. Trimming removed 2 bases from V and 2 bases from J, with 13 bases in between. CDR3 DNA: TGTGCCAGCAGCTTATTAGGTAGCGAGGCCTACAATGAGCAGTTCTTC. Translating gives CASSLLGSEAYNEQFF.

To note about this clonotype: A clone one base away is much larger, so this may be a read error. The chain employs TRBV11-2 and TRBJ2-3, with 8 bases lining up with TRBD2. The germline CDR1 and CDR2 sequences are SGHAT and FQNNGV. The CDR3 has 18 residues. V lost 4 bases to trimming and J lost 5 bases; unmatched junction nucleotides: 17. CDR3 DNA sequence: TGTGCCAGCAGCTCCAGTTCCGCGGGACTAGTGAGGAGAGATACGCAGTATTTT. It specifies CASSSSSAGLVRRDTQYF. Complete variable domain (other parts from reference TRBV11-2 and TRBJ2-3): EAGVAQSPRYKIIEKRQSVAFWCNPISGHATLYWYQQILGQGPKLLIQFQNNGVVDDSQLPKDRFSAERLKGVDSTLKIQPAKLEDSAVYLCASSSSSAGLVRRDTQYFGPGTRLTVL.

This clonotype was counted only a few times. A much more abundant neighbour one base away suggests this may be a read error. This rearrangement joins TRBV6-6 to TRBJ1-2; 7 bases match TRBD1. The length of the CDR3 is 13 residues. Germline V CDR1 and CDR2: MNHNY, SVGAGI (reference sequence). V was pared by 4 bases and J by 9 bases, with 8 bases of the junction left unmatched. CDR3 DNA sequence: TGTGCCAGCAGTTTTGAGGGGGCGGGCAGCTACACCTTC. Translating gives CASSFEGAGSYTF.

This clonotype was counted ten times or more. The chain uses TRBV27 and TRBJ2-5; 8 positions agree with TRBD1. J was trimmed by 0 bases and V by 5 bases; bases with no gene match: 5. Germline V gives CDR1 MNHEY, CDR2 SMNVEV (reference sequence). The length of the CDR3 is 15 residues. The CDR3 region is CASSPMDRDQETQYF. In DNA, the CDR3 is TGTGCCAGCAGTCCTATGGACAGGGACCAAGAGACCCAGTACTTC.

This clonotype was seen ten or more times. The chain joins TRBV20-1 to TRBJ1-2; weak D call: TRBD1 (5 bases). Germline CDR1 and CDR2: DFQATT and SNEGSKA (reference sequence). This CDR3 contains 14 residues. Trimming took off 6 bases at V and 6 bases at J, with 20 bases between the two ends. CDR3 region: CSAQPSGRADGYTF. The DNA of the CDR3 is TGCAGTGCCCAGCCCTCGGGACGGGCGGATGGCTACACCTTC.

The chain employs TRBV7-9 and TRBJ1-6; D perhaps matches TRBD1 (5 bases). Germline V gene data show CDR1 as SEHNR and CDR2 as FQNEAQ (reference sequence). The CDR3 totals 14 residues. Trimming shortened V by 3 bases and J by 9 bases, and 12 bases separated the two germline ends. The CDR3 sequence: CASSFGGLSSPLHF. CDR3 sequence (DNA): TGTGCCAGCAGCTTCGGGGGTTTAAGTTCACCCCTCCACTTT. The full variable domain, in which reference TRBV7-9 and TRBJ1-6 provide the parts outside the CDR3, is DTGVSQNPRHKITKRGQNVTFRCDPISEHNRLYWYRQTLGQGPEFLTYFQNEAQLEKSRLLSDRFSAERPKGSFSTLEIQRTEQGDSAMYLCASSFGGLSSPLHFGNGTRLTVT.

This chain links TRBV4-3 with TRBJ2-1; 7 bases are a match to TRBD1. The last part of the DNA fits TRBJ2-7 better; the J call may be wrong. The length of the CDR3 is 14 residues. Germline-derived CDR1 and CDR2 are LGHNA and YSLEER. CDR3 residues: CASSQARDSLRQYF. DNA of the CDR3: TGCGCCAGCAGCCAGGCAAGGGACAGCCTGAGGCAGTACTTC.

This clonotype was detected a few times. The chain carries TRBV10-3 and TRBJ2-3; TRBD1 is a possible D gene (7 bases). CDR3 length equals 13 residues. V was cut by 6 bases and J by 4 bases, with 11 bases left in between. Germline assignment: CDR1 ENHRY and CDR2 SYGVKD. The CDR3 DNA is TGTGCCATCAGCCAGGGGGGATCAGATACGCAGTATTTT. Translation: CAISQGGSDTQYF.

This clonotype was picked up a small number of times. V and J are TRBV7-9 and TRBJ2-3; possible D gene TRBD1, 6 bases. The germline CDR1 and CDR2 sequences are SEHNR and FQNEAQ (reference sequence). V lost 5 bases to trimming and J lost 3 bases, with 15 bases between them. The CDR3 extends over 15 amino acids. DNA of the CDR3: TGTGCCAGCAGCCAAGCGTTAAGGGGGACAGATACGCAGTATTTT. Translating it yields CASSQALRGTDTQYF. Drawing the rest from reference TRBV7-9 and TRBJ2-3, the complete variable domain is DTGVSQNPRHKITKRGQNVTFRCDPISEHNRLYWYRQTLGQGPEFLTYFQNEAQLEKSRLLSDRFSAERPKGSFSTLEIQRTEQGDSAMYLCASSQALRGTDTQYFGPGTRLTVL.

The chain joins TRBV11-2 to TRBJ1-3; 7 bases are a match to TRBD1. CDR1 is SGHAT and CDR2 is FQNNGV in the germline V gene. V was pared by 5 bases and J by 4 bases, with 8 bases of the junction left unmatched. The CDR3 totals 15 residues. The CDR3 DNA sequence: TGTGCCAGCAGCCGTAGGGGGCTGAAGGGAAACACCATATATTTT. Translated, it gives CASSRRGLKGNTIYF. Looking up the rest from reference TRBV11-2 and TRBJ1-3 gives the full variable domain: EAGVAQSPRYKIIEKRQSVAFWCNPISGHATLYWYQQILGQGPKLLIQFQNNGVVDDSQLPKDRFSAERLKGVDSTLKIQPAKLEDSAVYLCASSRRGLKGNTIYFGEGSWLTVV.

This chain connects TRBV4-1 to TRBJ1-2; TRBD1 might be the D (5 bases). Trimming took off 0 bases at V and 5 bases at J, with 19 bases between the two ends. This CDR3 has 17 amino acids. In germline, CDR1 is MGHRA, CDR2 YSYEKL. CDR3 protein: CASSQDPRGGSGYGYTF. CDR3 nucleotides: TGCGCCAGCAGCCAAGATCCCCGGGGGGGGTCTGGATATGGCTACACCTTC.

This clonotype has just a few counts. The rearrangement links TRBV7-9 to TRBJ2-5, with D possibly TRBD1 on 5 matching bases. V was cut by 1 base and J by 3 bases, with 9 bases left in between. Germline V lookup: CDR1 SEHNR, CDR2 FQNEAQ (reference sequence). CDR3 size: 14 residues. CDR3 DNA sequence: TGTGCCAGCAGCTTAGGACAGTTCAAAGAGACCCAGTACTTC. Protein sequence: CASSLGQFKETQYF.

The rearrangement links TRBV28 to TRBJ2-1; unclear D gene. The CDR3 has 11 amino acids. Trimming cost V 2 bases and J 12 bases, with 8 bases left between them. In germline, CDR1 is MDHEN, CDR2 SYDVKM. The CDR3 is CASSLRKGQFF. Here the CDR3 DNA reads TGTGCCAGCAGTTTAAGGAAGGGGCAGTTCTTC. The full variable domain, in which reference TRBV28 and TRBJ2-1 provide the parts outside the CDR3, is DVKVTQSSRYLVKRTGEKVFLECVQDMDHENMFWYRQDPGLGLRLIYFSYDVKMKEKGDIPEGYSVSREKKERFSLILESASTNQTSMYLCASSLRKGQFFGPGTRLTVL.

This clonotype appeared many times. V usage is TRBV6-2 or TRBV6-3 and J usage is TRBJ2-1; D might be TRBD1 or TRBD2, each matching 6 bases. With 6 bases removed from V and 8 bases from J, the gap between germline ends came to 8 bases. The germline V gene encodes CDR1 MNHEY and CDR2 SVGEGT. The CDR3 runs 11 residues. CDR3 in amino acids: CASRRGDEQFF. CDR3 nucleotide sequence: TGTGCCAGCAGAAGGGGGGATGAGCAGTTCTTC.

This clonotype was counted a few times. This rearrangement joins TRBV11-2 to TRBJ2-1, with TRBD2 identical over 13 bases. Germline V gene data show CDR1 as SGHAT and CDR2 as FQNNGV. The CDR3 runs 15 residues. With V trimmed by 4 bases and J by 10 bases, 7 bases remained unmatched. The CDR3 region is CASSSTSGGLSEQFF. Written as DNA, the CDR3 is TGTGCCAGCAGCTCGACTAGCGGGGGGTTAAGCGAGCAGTTCTTC.

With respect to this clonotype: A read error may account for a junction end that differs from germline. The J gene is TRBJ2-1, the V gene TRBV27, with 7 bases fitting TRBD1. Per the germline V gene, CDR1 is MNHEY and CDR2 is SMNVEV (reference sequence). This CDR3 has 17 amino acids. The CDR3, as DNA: TGTGCCAGCAGCCCCCGTCTGACAGGGTCCCATTACAATGAGCAGTTCTTT. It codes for CASSPRLTGSHYNEQFF.

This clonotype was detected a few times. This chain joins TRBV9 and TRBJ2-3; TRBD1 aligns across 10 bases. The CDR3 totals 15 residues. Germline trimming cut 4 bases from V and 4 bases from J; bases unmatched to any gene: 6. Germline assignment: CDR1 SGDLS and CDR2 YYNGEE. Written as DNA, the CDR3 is TGTGCCAGCAGCATGGGACAGGGGACCCCAGATACGCAGTATTTT. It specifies CASSMGQGTPDTQYF.

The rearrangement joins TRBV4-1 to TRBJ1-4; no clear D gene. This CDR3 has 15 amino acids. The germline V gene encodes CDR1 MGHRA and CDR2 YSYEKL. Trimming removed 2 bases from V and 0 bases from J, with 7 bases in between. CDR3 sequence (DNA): TGCGCCAGCAGCCAATACGCGGCAACTAATGAAAAACTGTTTTTT. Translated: CASSQYAATNEKLFF.